The subject of this entry is one T cell receptor (beta chain). The antigen is unknown. These data come from a study of T cell responses to AZD1222 COVID-19 vaccine. Study conclusions and caveats: Unmutated regions of variants are reportedly targeted by nearly half of spike-specific TCRs. All repertoire sampling was performed exclusively after the peak T cell response.

Second-dose schedules of about 4 or about 12 weeks were combined. The CDR3 has 15 amino acids. Trimming removed 0 bases from V and 4 bases from J, with 13 bases in between. Germline V gene lookup returns CDR1 SGHAT and CDR2 FQNNGV. Produced via immunoSEQ multiplex PCR; TCRdb's table is partial and in-frame only. Of about 160,000 clones listed, about 93% are singletons. The source of this sequence is an adult who received the AZD1222 COVID-19 vaccine. The chain uses TRBV11-2 and TRBJ2-7; D remains ambiguous. The sample in question was peripheral blood, obtained 28 days after the second AZD1222 dose. In DNA, the CDR3 is TGTGCCAGCAGCTTAGAAATAAGCGAACTTTACGAGCAGTACTTC. As protein: CASSLEISELYEQYF.